Listed below are T cell receptor beta chains from one sample, sequenced in a study of regulatory T cells in long-lasting Graves disease. TCRdb re-analysed the multiplex PCR reads in MiXCR, keeping a single row per CDR3 protein. The data contain roughly 520,000 distinct CDR3 sequences, approximately 12% of them singletons. The sample also formed part of further work on T cells in Graves' hyperthyroidism and ophthalmopathy.

Sequences were derived from peripheral blood mononuclear cells (PBMCs), sampled at new diagnosis, from a patient treated with antithyroid drugs. The receptor set was obtained from a woman between 25 and 40 years old with Graves disease. Both conserved end residues are part of each CDR3. Each record gives: clone size, D gene, J gene, V gene, CDR3 DNA, CDR3 protein. A D gene is named only where the DNA matches it firmly. Only part of the rows carry a size: once, few, many, or a class if the clone is expanded.

>NA|TRBD1|TRBJ1-1|TRBV5-4
TGTGCCAGCAGCTCCGACCCGGGACAGGGGATTGAAGCTTTCTTT
CASSSDPGQGIEAFF
>few|NA|TRBJ2-2|TRBV27
TGTGCCAGCGGACAATCCGGGGAGCTGTTTTTT
CASGQSGELFF
>NA|TRBD1|TRBJ1-6|TRBV5-1
TGCGCCGGCAGCCAGGAACCGGGACAGGATAATTCACCCCTCCACTTT
CAGSQEPGQDNSPLHF
>many|NA|TRBJ2-3|TRBV24-1
TGTGCCACCAGTGATTTAAGGGAAGCAGATACGCAGTATTTT
CATSDLREADTQYF
>many|NA|TRBJ1-1|TRBV12-3/TRBV12-4
TGTGCCAGCAGTTTTCGTGGAGTCACTGAAGCTTTCTTT
CASSFRGVTEAFF
>many|NA|TRBJ2-1|TRBV11-2
TGTGCCAGCAGCTTATGGTTGGCCCATGAGCAGTTCTTC
CASSLWLAHEQFF
>many|NA|TRBJ1-3|TRBV2
TGTGCCAGCAGTGATATCGGCCGATTGAGGGGATTTGGAAACACCATATATTTT
CASSDIGRLRGFGNTIYF
>many|NA|TRBJ1-5|TRBV12-3/TRBV12-4
TGTGCCAGCAGTTCCAATGGGAGGGTTATCAATCAGCCCCAGCATTTT
CASSSNGRVINQPQHF
>many|NA|TRBJ1-6|TRBV27
TGTGCCAGCAGTTCTATAAACACCGGGACCCGAAATTCACCCCTCCACTTT
CASSSINTGTRNSPLHF
>many|NA|TRBJ2-1|TRBV20-1
TGCAGTGCTAGAGATCTGGAGGGCCCCTACAATGAGCAGTTCTTC
CSARDLEGPYNEQFF
>few|NA|TRBJ1-4|TRBV6-1
TGTGCCAGCAGTGCGACCGGGACTTCTAAGAGGGAAAAACTGTTTTTT
CASSATGTSKREKLFF
>many|NA|TRBJ2-1|TRBV6-1
TGTGCCAGCTCCAAACTCCACTATGAGCAGTTCTTC
CASSKLHYEQFF